These 21 T cell receptor beta chains were sequenced from one sample in a study of response to subunit inactivated influenza vaccine. TCRdb passed the RT-PCR reads through MiXCR, listing each CDR3 protein once. The sample records 540,000 or so distinct CDR3 sequences, around 13% being singletons. The material was PBMCs from blood, obtained 40 to 50 days after vaccination. Source of these receptors: a man between 50 and 59 years old who received an inactivated influenza vaccine.

The V call is TRBV6-5, the J call TRBJ2-2, with D possibly being TRBD2 (5 bases). This CDR3 is built from 12 residues. Germline CDR1 and CDR2: MNHEY and SVGAGI. Trimming shortened V by 8 bases and J by 4 bases, and 8 bases separated the two germline ends. The CDR3 spells CASLGSTGELFF. DNA for the CDR3: TGTGCCAGCTTGGGGAGCACCGGGGAGCTGTTTTTT.

This clonotype was seen ten or more times. Written as DNA, the CDR3 is TGCAGTGCTAAGGAGACTGAATATGGCTACACCTTC. It specifies CSAKETEYGYTF. The chain employs TRBV20-1 and TRBJ1-2, with D hard to call. Trimming removed 4 bases at V and 5 bases at J, with 11 bases between. The CDR3 has 12 residues. The germline V gene encodes CDR1 DFQATT and CDR2 SNEGSKA (reference sequence).

The rearrangement joins TRBV20-1 to TRBJ2-2; TRBD2 matches 8 bases. V lost 6 bases, J lost 2 bases, and 14 bases stayed unmatched. Per germline, CDR1 DFQATT and CDR2 SNEGSKA (reference sequence). CDR3 size: 17 residues. CDR3 in DNA: TGCAGTGCCCGAATTACATTAGCGGGAAGAAACACCGGGGAGCTGTTTTTT. Translation: CSARITLAGRNTGELFF.

This clonotype appeared a few times. The V gene is TRBV5-1, the J gene TRBJ2-3; 8 bases match TRBD2. The CDR3 contains 13 residues. Germline assignment: CDR1 SGHRS and CDR2 YFSETQ. V lost 7 bases and J lost 6; bases outside the gene matches: 7. CDR3 coding DNA: TGCGCCAGCGGAGACGGGAGGGCCGATACGCAGTATTTT. Protein product: CASGDGRADTQYF.

The chain employs TRBV7-8 and TRBJ1-5; D ambiguous. The CDR3 sequence is 13 residues long. V was shortened by 4 bases and J by 2 bases, with 6 bases between the two germline ends. The V gene's germline CDR1 is SGHVS and CDR2 FQNEAQ. CDR3 region: CASSYQGNQPQHF. CDR3 nucleotide sequence: TGTGCCAGCAGCTATCAAGGCAATCAGCCCCAGCATTTT.

This clonotype was picked up a small number of times. The V call is TRBV30, the J call TRBJ1-2; a possible D gene is TRBD1 (5 bases). CDR3 length: 14 amino acids. The V end was cut by 2 bases, the J end by 0 bases, with 10 bases between. Germline values: CDR1 GTSNPN, CDR2 SVGIG (reference sequence). In DNA form, the CDR3 reads TGTGCCTGGAGTCACGGGGGAGCTAACTATGGCTACACCTTC. Amino acids: CAWSHGGANYGYTF.

Regarding this clonotype: A read error may explain this, as a much larger clone is one base away. This rearrangement joins TRBV12-3 or TRBV12-4 to TRBJ2-7; 8 bases agree with TRBD1. This CDR3 comprises 16 residues. This CDR3 is CASSLAWDRTTYEQDF. The CDR3 nucleotides read TGTGCCAGCAGTTTAGCGTGGGACAGGACGACGTACGAGCAGGACTTC.

The chain uses TRBV10-3 and TRBJ2-3; weak D call: TRBD2 (7 bases). The CDR3 extends over 15 amino acids. V dropped 3 bases and J dropped 2 bases, with 12 bases sitting between them. Germline-derived CDR1 and CDR2 are ENHRY and SYGVKD. The CDR3: CAISDRRGLTDTQYF. Written as DNA, the CDR3 is TGTGCCATCAGTGATAGGCGGGGGCTCACAGATACGCAGTATTTT.

CDR3 protein: CASRQRGNSPLHF. CDR3 nucleotides: TGTGCAAGTCGCCAGAGGGGGAATTCACCCCTCCACTTT. The J gene is TRBJ1-6, the V gene TRBV12-2; TRBD1 is the table's D call and was not checked against the DNA. TRBV12-2 is flagged as a pseudogene. The length of the CDR3 is 13 residues.

The sample holds many counts of this clonotype. The chain has TRBV5-1 and TRBJ2-2, with D perhaps TRBD2 (6 bases). CDR1 and CDR2 (germline): SGHRS, YFSETQ. Deletions cut 8 bases from V and 5 bases from J, with 22 bases between. CDR3 size: 16 residues. The CDR3 nucleotides are TGCGCCAGGCCTCATCGGGGGAGATCAGGGACCGGGGAGCTGTTTTTT. Its protein product is CARPHRGRSGTGELFF.

The V call is TRBV4-2, the J call TRBJ2-1, with D hard to call. Germline V gives CDR1 LGHNA, CDR2 YNFKEQ. Trimming shortened V by 0 bases and J by 0 bases, and 12 bases separated the two germline ends. This CDR3 is 17 amino acids long. The CDR3: CASSQETSASSYNEQFF. CDR3 DNA: TGTGCCAGCAGCCAAGAAACCAGTGCGAGCTCCTACAATGAGCAGTTCTTC.

This clonotype was detected ten times or more. The rearrangement links TRBV6-2 or TRBV6-3 to TRBJ2-7, with D perhaps matching TRBD1 or TRBD2 (6 bases each). V was pared by 0 bases and J by 2 bases, with 11 bases between. The CDR3 is made up of 15 amino acids. Germline assignment: CDR1 MNHEY and CDR2 SVGEGT. CDR3 coding DNA: TGTGCCAGCAGTTACTCGTGGAGGGGGGCCTACGAGCAGTACTTC. Protein sequence: CASSYSWRGAYEQYF.

The gene calls are TRBV4-2 and TRBJ2-7, with 11 bases fitting TRBD1. The V and J ends lost 6 bases and 4 bases, in that order; junction bases with no gene match: 14. Looked up from germline, CDR1 is LGHNA and CDR2 is YNFKEQ. The length of the CDR3 is 17 residues. CDR3 residues: CASRKTDRDRGRYEQYF. The CDR3 DNA follows: TGTGCCAGCAGAAAAACGGACAGGGACAGGGGGAGGTACGAGCAGTACTTC.

This clonotype showed up just a few times. This chain connects TRBV20-1 to TRBJ1-5; weak D call: TRBD1 (5 bases). The V end lost 3 bases, the J end lost 2 bases, and 14 bases lay between the germline ends. The CDR3 extends over 15 amino acids. Germline V gene sequence: CDR1 DFQATT, CDR2 SNEGSKA (reference sequence). CDR3 amino acids: CSASGQGGRNQPQHF. The CDR3 region has the DNA TGCAGTGCTAGCGGGCAGGGTGGTCGCAATCAGCCCCAGCATTTT.

This rearrangement joins TRBV20-1 to TRBJ2-3, with 7 bases lining up with TRBD2. Trimming at V came to 1 base and at J to 0 bases, leaving 4 bases not matched to a gene. There are 15 residues in the CDR3. Germline V CDR1 and CDR2: DFQATT, SNEGSKA (reference sequence). The CDR3 reads CSARGKRGSTDTQYF. The CDR3 DNA follows: TGCAGTGCTAGAGGGAAGCGGGGTAGCACAGATACGCAGTATTTT.

CDR3 protein: CASSVDSSVASYNEQFF. For the CDR3, the DNA is TGTGCCAGCAGCGTAGACTCTTCGGTAGCCTCCTACAATGAGCAGTTCTTC. This chain uses TRBV9 with TRBJ2-1; no clear D gene. Germline loops: CDR1 SGDLS, CDR2 YYNGEE. The V end was cut by 0 bases, the J end by 0 bases, with 13 bases between. This CDR3 is built from 17 residues.

This chain joins TRBV5-1 and TRBJ1-1; weak D call: TRBD1 (6 bases). V lost 5 bases, J lost 0 bases, and 11 bases lay in between. There are 14 residues in the CDR3. Germline V gives CDR1 SGHRS, CDR2 YFSETQ. CDR3: CASRSGHLNTEAFF. DNA for the CDR3: TGCGCCAGCAGGTCGGGACACCTGAACACTGAAGCTTTCTTT.

This clonotype has more than one count but fewer than ten. The V gene is TRBV20-1, the J gene TRBJ2-5, with a possible D match to TRBD2 (7 bases). CDR1 DFQATT and CDR2 SNEGSKA come from the germline V gene (reference sequence). This CDR3 has 14 residues. V was trimmed by 5 bases and J by 13 bases, leaving 26 bases between them. The CDR3 DNA follows: TGCAGTGCTTATCCCGTGGGGGGGGGCCGGCCCAGGTACTTC. Translated, it gives CSAYPVGGGRPRYF.

V gene TRBV7-2 combines with J gene TRBJ2-3; 12 nucleotides agree with TRBD2. The CDR3 is made up of 15 amino acids. Germline CDR1 reads SGHTA; CDR2 reads FQGNSA. The V gene end was trimmed by 6 bases and the J gene end by 6 bases; junction bases not matched to a gene: 7. The CDR3 protein is CASRRTSGKMDTQYF. The CDR3 nucleotides read TGTGCCAGCAGAAGGACTAGCGGGAAGATGGATACGCAGTATTTT.

This clonotype was seen more than once but under ten times. J is TRBJ2-7 and V is TRBV4-2; 8 nucleotides line up with TRBD1. Per germline, CDR1 LGHNA and CDR2 YNFKEQ. The ends lost 4 bases at V and 6 bases at J; junction bases unmatched: 14. CDR3 length: 16 residues. CDR3 in amino acids: CASSPPPGQGASEQYF. Here the CDR3 DNA reads TGTGCCAGCAGCCCCCCCCCAGGGCAGGGGGCTTCCGAGCAGTACTTC.

This clonotype was seen repeatedly, ten times or more. The V call is TRBV4-3, the J call TRBJ1-2; no clear D gene. V lost 4 bases and J 2 bases, leaving 14 bases between the germline ends. CDR1 is LGHNA, CDR2 YSLEER, per germline. CDR3 length: 15 residues. The CDR3 spells CASSPGRTLNYGYTF. The CDR3 bases are TGCGCCAGCAGCCCAGGACGGACTTTAAACTATGGCTACACCTTC.